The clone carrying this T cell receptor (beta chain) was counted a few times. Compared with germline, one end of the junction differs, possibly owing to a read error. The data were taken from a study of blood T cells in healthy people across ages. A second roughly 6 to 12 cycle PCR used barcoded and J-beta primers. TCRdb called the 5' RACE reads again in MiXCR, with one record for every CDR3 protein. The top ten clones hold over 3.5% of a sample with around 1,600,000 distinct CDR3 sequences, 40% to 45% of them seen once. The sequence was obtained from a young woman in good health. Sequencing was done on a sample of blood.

CDR3 protein: CATRRDRGYGYTF. CDR3 sequence (DNA): TGTGCCACCAGGAGAGACAGGGGTTATGGCTACACCTTC. This chain connects TRBV15 to TRBJ1-2; 8 bases are a match to TRBD1. The germline V gene encodes CDR1 LNHNV and CDR2 YYDKDF (reference sequence). The CDR3 covers 13 residues.